The rows below give T cell receptor beta chains drawn from one sample of a study of response to subunit inactivated influenza vaccine. MiXCR, applied by TCRdb to the RT-PCR reads, yields one record per CDR3 protein. The profile shows a few hundred thousand distinct CDR3 sequences, approximately 10% of them singletons. Another study also made use of these data, one on T cells expressing NK-cell markers.

The sequencing here drew on PBMCs from blood, taken on the day of vaccination. The origin of the receptors is a man in his fifties who received an inactivated influenza vaccine. The CDR3 runs from the conserved cysteine through the conserved F or W. A D gene is named only where the DNA matches it firmly. Only part of the rows carry a size: once, few, many, or a class if the clone is expanded.

>TRBV20-1|TRBJ2-3|TRBD2|16|few
CSASGAGGSSTDTQYF
TGCAGTGCTAGCGGAGCGGGAGGGTCTAGCACAGATACGCAGTATTTT
>TRBV29-1|TRBJ2-7|TRBD1|13|few
CSVRTGNSYEQYF
TGCAGCGTTCGGACAGGGAACTCCTACGAGCAGTACTTC
>TRBV6-1|TRBJ2-2|.|15|few
CASSEDVRNTGELFF
TGTGCCAGCAGCGAGGATGTGAGGAACACCGGGGAGCTGTTTTTT
>TRBV15|TRBJ2-7|.|13|few
CATRHKPLSQQYF
TGTGCCACCAGACACAAACCCCTGAGTCAGCAGTACTTC
>TRBV2|TRBJ2-7|TRBD2|16|few
CASSGTSGRPTYEQYF
TGTGCCAGCAGCGGGACTAGCGGGAGACCAACCTACGAGCAGTACTTC
>TRBV24-1|TRBJ2-5|.|15|.
CATSDGHGQPGTQYF
TGTGCCACCAGTGATGGACACGGACAGCCCGGGACCCAGTACTTC
>TRBV5-6|TRBJ1-6|.|15|few
CASSLGPSANSPLHF
TGTGCCAGCAGCCTCGGGCCCTCAGCCAATTCACCCCTCCACTTT
>TRBV20-1|TRBJ2-2|.|14|few
CSASRANRVRELFF
TGCAGTGCTAGTAGGGCCAACCGAGTCCGGGAGCTGTTTTTT
>TRBV5-1|TRBJ1-1|.|14|many
CASSLRTGTVKAFF
TGCGCCAGCAGCTTAAGAACCGGGACGGTGAAAGCTTTCTTT
>TRBV4-3|TRBJ2-4|.|15|few
CASSQEGLAKNIQYF
TGCGCCAGCAGCCAAGAAGGGCTAGCCAAAAACATTCAGTACTTC
>TRBV5-1|TRBJ1-5|.|13|.
CASGWDFNQPQHF
TGCGCCAGTGGGTGGGATTTCAATCAGCCCCAGCATTTT
>TRBV12-3/TRBV12-4|TRBJ2-1|TRBD1|17|.
CASSPSRDRSSYNEQFF
TGTGCCAGCAGTCCGTCCCGGGACAGGAGCTCCTACAATGAGCAGTTCTTC
>TRBV20-1|TRBJ2-3|.|17|.
CSATAFTQGTSTDTQYF
TGCAGTGCTACTGCTTTTACACAGGGTACTAGCACAGATACGCAGTATTTT
>TRBV9|TRBJ2-7|.|15|few
CASSVAGSYPYEQYF
TGTGCCAGCAGCGTAGCGGGGAGCTACCCGTACGAGCAGTACTTC
>TRBV28|TRBJ2-3|TRBD2|17|few
CASSSLLAGGQKDTQYF
TGTGCCAGCAGTTCCCTTCTAGCGGGGGGGCAAAAAGATACGCAGTATTTT
>TRBV14|TRBJ2-2|.|16|few
CASSQARGRNTGELFF
TGTGCCAGCAGCCAAGCAAGGGGAAGAAACACCGGGGAGCTGTTTTTT
>TRBV3-1|TRBJ2-7|TRBD2|17|few
CASSPFGGLAGVYEQYF
TGTGCCAGCAGCCCTTTTGGAGGACTAGCGGGGGTCTACGAGCAGTACTTC
>TRBV2|TRBJ1-3|.|15|few
CASREQGGSGNTIYF
TGTGCCAGCAGGGAACAGGGAGGCTCTGGAAACACCATATATTTT
>TRBV7-2|TRBJ2-7|.|14|few
CASSLDYQSYEQYF
TGTGCCAGCAGCTTAGATTATCAATCCTACGAGCAGTACTTC
>TRBV15|TRBJ2-5|.|14|.
CATSTQRTQETQYF
TGTGCCACCAGCACCCAGAGGACCCAAGAGACCCAGTACTTC
>TRBV12-3/TRBV12-4|TRBJ1-3|.|17|many
CASSSPELGASGNTIYF
TGTGCCAGCAGTTCCCCCGAGTTGGGGGCCTCTGGAAACACCATATATTTT
>TRBV5-4|TRBJ1-4|.|17|.
CASSLKMYGAANEKLFF
TGTGCCAGCAGCTTGAAGATGTACGGGGCGGCTAATGAAAAACTGTTTTTT